This passage covers 23 T cell receptor beta chains from one sample sequenced in a study of molecular identifiers for immune sequencing clone quantification. TCRdb analysed the PCR reads with MiXCR anew, one entry per CDR3 protein. The repertoire includes more than 300,000 distinct CDR3 sequences, about a fifth of them detected once, and 0.81% sits in the top ten. Sequenced: naive CD8+ T cells from blood, with Jurkat cell RNA spiked in. The subset denotes: FACS-sorted CD8+CD4-CCR7+CD45RA+ naive T cells. These receptors originate from a human donor in good health. Some libraries in this study had Jurkat cell RNA spiked in.

At least ten counts were recorded for this clonotype. The chain carries TRBV7-9 and TRBJ2-3; no firm D call. CDR1 SEHNR and CDR2 FQNEAQ come from the germline V gene (reference sequence). This CDR3 has 14 residues. The V end lost 1 base, the J end lost 2 bases, and 7 bases lay between the germline ends. The chain's CDR3 is CASSLVGITDTQYF. Written as DNA, the CDR3 is TGTGCCAGCAGCTTAGTCGGCATCACAGATACGCAGTATTTT.

This clonotype has at least ten counts. The chain joins TRBV5-6 to TRBJ1-1; perhaps TRBD1 as D (6 bases). This CDR3 comprises 14 residues. Trimming shortened V by 6 bases and J by 1 base, and 13 bases separated the two germline ends. The germline gives CDR1 SGHDT, CDR2 YYEEEE. The CDR3 loop reads CASTRGTSNTEAFF. The CDR3 nucleotides read TGTGCCAGCACCAGAGGGACATCGAACACTGAAGCTTTCTTT.

This clonotype has a count of ten or more. The CDR3: CASSYSGSLHEQYF. The DNA for the CDR3 is TGTGCCAGCAGCTATAGCGGGAGTCTGCACGAGCAGTACTTC. The chain carries TRBV5-4 and TRBJ2-7; 9 bases are a match to TRBD2. The germline gives CDR1 SGHNT, CDR2 YYREEE (reference sequence). V gave up 3 bases and J gave up 5 bases; unmatched junction bases: 6. CDR3 length: 14 residues.

This clonotype has a count of ten or more. This rearrangement joins TRBV14 to TRBJ2-2; 8 bases map to TRBD1. The V gene end was trimmed by 3 bases and the J gene end by 6 bases; junction bases not matched to a gene: 3. This CDR3 contains 14 residues. Germline V gene lookup returns CDR1 SGHDN and CDR2 FVKESK. The CDR3 DNA sequence: TGTGCCAGCAGCCAGGACAGGGCCTCCGGGGAGCTGTTTTTT. Protein product: CASSQDRASGELFF.

In regard to this clonotype: This may come from a read error, since a much larger clone is one base off. The rearrangement joins TRBV4-3 to TRBJ1-1, with D possibly being TRBD1 (5 bases). The CDR3 extends over 15 amino acids. The germline V gene has CDR1 LGHNA and CDR2 YSLEER. V gave up 4 bases and J gave up 1 base, with 13 bases separating them. CDR3 nucleotide sequence: TGCGCCAGCAGCCGTAGCAGGGCGCAGAACACTGAAGCTTTCTTT. Protein product: CASSRSRAQNTEAFF.

About this clonotype itself: A much bigger clone sits one base away, suggesting this may be a read error. V and J are TRBV12-3 or TRBV12-4 and TRBJ1-3; D is ambiguous. This CDR3 has 15 amino acids. V lost 7 bases and J 3 bases, leaving 16 bases between the germline ends. In DNA form, the CDR3 reads TGTGCCAGCACCCGGTCGGGGAGCTTTGGAAACACCATATATTTT. Translation: CASTRSGSFGNTIYF.

With respect to this clonotype: Germline and junction disagree at one end, which may indicate a read error. The chain combines TRBV6-2 or TRBV6-3 with TRBJ2-5; D not resolved. The CDR3 is 14 amino acids. CDR1 MNHEY and CDR2 SVGEGT come from the germline V gene. For the CDR3, the DNA is TGTGCCAGCAGTTACTCGAGGCCGGAAGAGGCCCAGTACTTC. Protein product: CASSYSRPEEAQYF.

Ten or more counts support this clonotype. This sequence joins TRBV28 and TRBJ2-7; maybe TRBD2 (7 bases). Germline V lookup: CDR1 MDHEN, CDR2 SYDVKM. This CDR3 is built from 12 residues. Trimming cost V 4 bases and J 7 bases, with 11 bases left between them. In nucleotides, the CDR3 is TGTGCCAGCAGTTGGGGGGGCGGTGAGCAGTACTTC. The encoded protein is CASSWGGGEQYF.

This clonotype was observed at least ten times. The rearrangement joins TRBV7-9 to TRBJ1-1; D is unresolved. CDR1 and CDR2 from the germline V gene are SEHNR and FQNEAQ (reference sequence). V was shortened by 4 bases and J by 0 bases, with 6 bases between the two germline ends. The CDR3 has 13 amino acids. The CDR3: CASSWYMNTEAFF. CDR3 coding DNA: TGTGCCAGCAGCTGGTATATGAACACTGAAGCTTTCTTT.

J is TRBJ2-2 and V is TRBV5-6, with 9 nucleotides matching TRBD1. Germline V gives CDR1 SGHDT, CDR2 YYEEEE. The CDR3 has 16 residues. The V segment lost 4 bases and the J segment 7 bases; nucleotides outside the gene matches: 11. The CDR3 region has the DNA TGTGCCAGCAGCGGGCCGGGACAGGGAGCGGGCGGGGAGCTGTTTTTT. It codes for CASSGPGQGAGGELFF.

The CDR3: CASSQDRLASGGTDTQYF. The CDR3 DNA reads as TGCGCCAGCAGCCAAGATCGTTTGGCTAGCGGGGGTACAGATACGCAGTATTTT. This rearrangement joins TRBV4-3 to TRBJ2-3; 10 bases agree with TRBD2. V shed 0 bases and J 3 bases; nucleotides not matched to a gene: 9. The CDR3 extends over 18 amino acids. The germline gives CDR1 LGHNA, CDR2 YSLEER.

This clonotype was seen many times. The chain has TRBV7-9 and TRBJ1-1, with D unclear. Trimming shortened V by 5 bases and J by 2 bases, and 6 bases separated the two germline ends. This CDR3 contains 12 residues. Germline values: CDR1 SEHNR, CDR2 FQNEAQ (reference sequence). CDR3 sequence reads: CASSVDNTEAFF. In DNA, the CDR3 is TGTGCCAGCAGCGTAGATAACACTGAAGCTTTCTTT.

This chain joins TRBV7-2 and TRBJ1-5; D call uncertain. The CDR3 has 14 amino acids. V dropped 6 bases and J dropped 5 bases, with 14 bases sitting between them. Germline lookup yields CDR1 SGHTA and CDR2 FQGNSA. CDR3 sequence (DNA): TGTGCCAGCAGTAACGGAGGCGGTCATCAGCCCCAGCATTTT. This sequence encodes CASSNGGGHQPQHF.

In its sample, this clonotype was seen many times. The chain combines TRBV28 with TRBJ2-3, with a tentative D call TRBD2 (6 bases). The V end lost 7 bases, the J end lost 4 bases, and 12 bases lay between the germline ends. This CDR3 spans 13 amino acids. Germline V gene data show CDR1 as MDHEN and CDR2 as SYDVKM. The CDR3 DNA reads as TGTGCCAGCACCGGTCCGGGGGCAGATACGCAGTATTTT. This encodes CASTGPGADTQYF.

This clonotype has a count of ten or more. This chain joins TRBV6-2 or TRBV6-3 and TRBJ1-5, with D hard to call. V was pared by 2 bases and J by 7 bases, with 9 bases between. The CDR3 is 13 amino acids. Germline-derived CDR1 and CDR2 are MNHEY and SVGEGT. CDR3 protein: CASSYPWGQPQHF. The CDR3 region has the DNA TGTGCCAGCAGTTACCCTTGGGGACAGCCCCAGCATTTT.

J is TRBJ2-1 and V is TRBV13; D unclear. Germline V gene lookup returns CDR1 PRHDT and CDR2 FYEKMQ (reference sequence). V was pared by 6 bases and J by 0 bases, with 12 bases between. There are 15 residues in the CDR3. The CDR3 nucleotides read TGTGCCAGCAGTTATACTGAGAGCTCCTACAATGAGCAGTTCTTC. Its protein product is CASSYTESSYNEQFF.

This clonotype was observed at least ten times. The V and J genes are TRBV19 and TRBJ2-3, with D possibly matching TRBD2 (6 bases). Germline V lookup: CDR1 LNHDA, CDR2 SQIVND (reference sequence). The CDR3 covers 11 residues. Trimming left V 10 bases short and J 6 bases short, with 11 bases between. The DNA of the CDR3 is TGTGCCATTACGGAGGGTGATACGCAGTATTTT. Encoded protein: CAITEGDTQYF.

This clonotype was observed a handful of times. This chain uses TRBV27 with TRBJ2-7, with 9 bases that match TRBD2. Trimming at V came to 5 bases and at J to 2 bases, leaving 7 bases not matched to a gene. Germline-derived CDR1 and CDR2 are MNHEY and SMNVEV (reference sequence). The CDR3 runs 15 residues. CDR3 protein: CASSTAGLAAYEQYF. The CDR3 nucleotides read TGTGCCAGCAGTACGGCGGGACTAGCCGCCTACGAGCAGTACTTC.

This clonotype has at least ten counts. The J gene is TRBJ2-7, the V gene TRBV7-9; D call uncertain. There are 11 residues in the CDR3. V was clipped by 5 bases and J by 5 bases, with 7 bases between them. Germline lookup yields CDR1 SEHNR and CDR2 FQNEAQ (reference sequence). CDR3 sequence: CASSASDEQYF. CDR3 DNA sequence: TGTGCCAGCAGCGCCAGCGACGAGCAGTACTTC.

At least ten counts were recorded for this clonotype. In nucleotides, the CDR3 is TGCGCCAGCAGCCCAGGATCGGAGCAGTACTTC. Its translation: CASSPGSEQYF. The chain combines TRBV4-1 with TRBJ2-7, with D uncertain. Germline V gene sequence: CDR1 MGHRA, CDR2 YSYEKL. V lost 4 bases and J lost 7, with 8 bases in between. CDR3 length: 11 residues.

This clonotype was seen many times. This CDR3 reads CASSPRGGKYEQYF. CDR3 nucleotides: TGCGCCAGCAGCCCCAGAGGAGGGAAATACGAGCAGTACTTC. The chain employs TRBV5-1 and TRBJ2-7; D may be TRBD2 (6 bases). The CDR3 is made up of 14 amino acids. Germline CDR1 is SGHRS and CDR2 is YFSETQ. The V end lost 4 bases, the J end lost 4 bases, and 15 bases lay between the germline ends.

This clonotype came up many times. The CDR3, as DNA: TGCAGCGTTGAAGGAGTGGAGGGGTCCCCCTACGAGCAGTACTTC. It translates to CSVEGVEGSPYEQYF. The V gene is TRBV29-1, the J gene TRBJ2-7; tentative D call: TRBD2 (6 bases). Germline V gives CDR1 SQVTM, CDR2 ANQGSEA. This CDR3 spans 15 amino acids. V lost 1 base to trimming and J lost 2 bases, with 15 bases between them.

In this sample, this clonotype turned up many times. The chain joins TRBV5-6 to TRBJ1-1; a weak D match, TRBD1 (5 bases). CDR3 length: 15 amino acids. The V and J ends lost 3 bases and 0 bases respectively, with 12 bases between them. Per the germline V gene, CDR1 is SGHDT and CDR2 is YYEEEE. CDR3 DNA: TGTGCCAGCAGCTCGGGGACGGACATGAACACTGAAGCTTTCTTT. It translates to CASSSGTDMNTEAFF.